A selection of T cell receptor beta chains follows, all from one sample in a study of T cells in Graves' hyperthyroidism and ophthalmopathy. TCRdb fed the multiplex PCR reads into MiXCR, producing one record per CDR3 protein. The sample carries around 700,000 distinct CDR3 sequences, 18% recorded once. Material: blood. All receptors come from a woman between 45 and 65 years old with Graves' hyperthyroidism that later progressed to Graves' ophthalmopathy. Both conserved end residues are part of each CDR3. The order of the fields is V gene, D gene, clone size, J gene, CDR3 DNA, CDR3 protein. D genes are given only for firm matches. Part of the rows lack a size; the others show once, few, many or a class for expanded clones.

V: TRBV12-3/TRBV12-4; D: -; size: -; J: TRBJ1-1; DNA: TGTGCCAGCAGCTTTACCGGGACGAACGGAGCTTTCTTT; CDR3: CASSFTGTNGAFF
V: TRBV29-1; D: TRBD1; size: few; J: TRBJ1-5; DNA: TGCAGCGTGGGGACAGGGGGCGGGCAGCCCCAGCATTTT; CDR3: CSVGTGGGQPQHF
V: TRBV2; D: -; size: -; J: TRBJ1-5; DNA: TGTGCCAGCAGTGTTCTCGGGACTTATAGCAATCAGCCCCAGCATTTT; CDR3: CASSVLGTYSNQPQHF
V: TRBV2; D: -; size: -; J: TRBJ1-5; DNA: TGTGCCAGCAGTTCGAGAGGCGAGAGCAATCAGCCCCAGCATTTT; CDR3: CASSSRGESNQPQHF
V: TRBV18; D: -; size: -; J: TRBJ2-6; DNA: TGTGCCAGCTCACCAAGCGGGTATCTATCTGGGGCCAACGTCCTGACTTTC; CDR3: CASSPSGYLSGANVLTF
V: TRBV14; D: TRBD1; size: few; J: TRBJ2-3; DNA: TGTGCCAGCAGCCAGTGGACAGGGAATTTTCTGGATACGCAGTATTTT; CDR3: CASSQWTGNFLDTQYF
V: TRBV11-2; D: -; size: many; J: TRBJ2-1; DNA: TGTGCCAGCAGGGGAATTGGTAATGAGCAGTTCTTC; CDR3: CASRGIGNEQFF
V: TRBV7-8; D: -; size: many; J: TRBJ1-2; DNA: TGTGCCAGCAGCCCTGGACAGTGGGGCTACACCTTC; CDR3: CASSPGQWGYTF
V: TRBV3-1; D: -; size: many; J: TRBJ1-5; DNA: TGTGCCAGCAGCCAAGATACGGGCAGTGGGAATCAGCCCCAGCATTTT; CDR3: CASSQDTGSGNQPQHF
V: TRBV7-2; D: -; size: -; J: TRBJ1-6; DNA: TGTGCCAGCAGCTTTTTCGCCTCACCCCTCCACTTT; CDR3: CASSFFASPLHF
V: TRBV2; D: TRBD1; size: many; J: TRBJ1-2; DNA: TGTGCCAGCAGTGGAAACAGGGGAGACTATGGCTACACCTTC; CDR3: CASSGNRGDYGYTF
V: TRBV10-3; D: TRBD1; size: -; J: TRBJ1-5; DNA: TGTGCCATCAGCTACGGACAGGGGGGCAATCAGCCCCAGCATTTT; CDR3: CAISYGQGGNQPQHF
V: TRBV2; D: TRBD1; size: -; J: TRBJ2-4; DNA: TGTGCCAGCAGCTGGACAGGGGCCATTCAGTACTTC; CDR3: CASSWTGAIQYF
V: TRBV7-9; D: -; size: few; J: TRBJ1-3; DNA: TGTGCCAGCAGAGAGGGGTTTGGAAACACCATATATTTT; CDR3: CASREGFGNTIYF
V: TRBV19; D: -; size: -; J: TRBJ2-3; DNA: TGTGCCAGTAGTATGGGGTCGGCCCGAGCAGATACGCAGTATTTT; CDR3: CASSMGSARADTQYF
V: TRBV11-2; D: TRBD1; size: few; J: TRBJ1-2; DNA: TGTGCCAGCAGCTTGACGACAGGGGATGGCTACACCTTC; CDR3: CASSLTTGDGYTF
V: TRBV27; D: -; size: few; J: TRBJ1-1; DNA: TGTGCCAGCAGTTTAAGAGACGGAGTCACTGAAGCTTTCTTT; CDR3: CASSLRDGVTEAFF
V: TRBV6-1; D: TRBD1; size: few; J: TRBJ2-7; DNA: TGTGCCAGCAACAGGGGGAGGGAGCAGTACTTC; CDR3: CASNRGREQYF
V: TRBV7-8; D: TRBD1; size: few; J: TRBJ1-2; DNA: TGTGCCAGCAGCTTATTCACGAGGGGGCTTAACTATGGCTACACCTTC; CDR3: CASSLFTRGLNYGYTF
V: TRBV20-1; D: TRBD1; size: -; J: TRBJ1-1; DNA: TGCAGTGCTAGAAATAACAGGGGGGCGGGCACTGAAGCTTTCTTT; CDR3: CSARNNRGAGTEAFF
V: TRBV19; D: -; size: many; J: TRBJ1-2; DNA: TGTGCCAGTAGTATAGATGATCCATCCTATGGCTACACCTTC; CDR3: CASSIDDPSYGYTF
V: TRBV18; D: -; size: many; J: TRBJ1-1; DNA: TGTGCCAGCTCACCTCGCAGGGAGGCCAAAACTGAAGCTTTCTTT; CDR3: CASSPRREAKTEAFF
V: TRBV6-5; D: -; size: few; J: TRBJ1-3; DNA: TGTGCCAGCAGTTACTCGAGTCGGCCAGGGGCGAGCTCTGGAAACACCATATATTTT; CDR3: CASSYSSRPGASSGNTIYF
V: TRBV7-7; D: -; size: -; J: TRBJ1-1; DNA: TGTGCTAGCAGTTACGGACCAGAGAACACTGAAGCTTTCTTT; CDR3: CASSYGPENTEAFF
V: TRBV12-3/TRBV12-4; D: -; size: many; J: TRBJ1-1; DNA: TGTGCCAGCAGTTCGACAGTTAGGAACACTGAAGCTTTCTTT; CDR3: CASSSTVRNTEAFF
V: TRBV5-1; D: -; size: once; J: TRBJ1-2; DNA: TGCGCCAGCAGCTTGGGGGCCGGCGTGGGGGCTAACTATGGCTACACCTTC; CDR3: CASSLGAGVGANYGYTF
V: TRBV7-9; D: -; size: -; J: TRBJ2-1; DNA: TGTGCCAGCAGCTTAGAAGGCCTACTTTCCTACAATGAGCAGTTCTTC; CDR3: CASSLEGLLSYNEQFF
V: TRBV30; D: -; size: many; J: TRBJ1-1; DNA: TGTGCCTGGAGTGCCCTACTGAACACTGAAGCTTTCTTT; CDR3: CAWSALLNTEAFF
V: TRBV5-6; D: TRBD1; size: -; J: TRBJ1-4; DNA: TGTGCCAGCAGCTTGACTGGGACAGGGGCTGAAAAACTGTTTTTT; CDR3: CASSLTGTGAEKLFF
V: TRBV6-5; D: -; size: many; J: TRBJ2-7; DNA: TGTGCCAGCAGTTACAGTCGGGGATACGAGCAGTACTTC; CDR3: CASSYSRGYEQYF
V: TRBV5-1; D: -; size: few; J: TRBJ2-7; DNA: TGCGCCAGCAGCCTCACAGGGATCAACGAGCAGTACTTC; CDR3: CASSLTGINEQYF
V: TRBV7-9; D: TRBD1; size: -; J: TRBJ2-7; DNA: TGTGCCAGCAGCTCATCCTCGGGACAGGGGGTCGAGCAGTACTTC; CDR3: CASSSSSGQGVEQYF
V: TRBV12-3/TRBV12-4; D: -; size: few; J: TRBJ2-1; DNA: TGTGCCAGCACTCCAGCGGAGAGCTCCTACAATGAGCAGTTCTTC; CDR3: CASTPAESSYNEQFF
V: TRBV27; D: -; size: many; J: TRBJ1-2; DNA: TGTGCCAGCAGTTCCCTCCCCGTCGGACGAAGTGAGGGCTACACCTTC; CDR3: CASSSLPVGRSEGYTF
V: TRBV7-2; D: -; size: many; J: TRBJ1-1; DNA: TGTGCCAGCAGCTTATCAGAACAGAACACTGAAGCTTTCTTT; CDR3: CASSLSEQNTEAFF
V: TRBV20-1; D: -; size: -; J: TRBJ1-5; DNA: TGCAGTGCTAGATCCCCTAGCAATCAGCCCCAGCATTTT; CDR3: CSARSPSNQPQHF
V: TRBV18; D: -; size: -; J: TRBJ1-1; DNA: TGTGCCAGCTCAAAAAAGGAGGGCATGGCTGAAGCTTTCTTT; CDR3: CASSKKEGMAEAFF
V: TRBV5-1; D: TRBD1; size: few; J: TRBJ1-1; DNA: TGCGCCAGCAGCTTGGAAAGGGGGCAGGGCACTGAAGCTTTCTTT; CDR3: CASSLERGQGTEAFF
V: TRBV2; D: -; size: -; J: TRBJ1-6; DNA: TGTGCCAGCAGTGAGAACAGGGCTTTTTCACCCCTCCACTTT; CDR3: CASSENRAFSPLHF
V: TRBV6-1; D: TRBD2; size: many; J: TRBJ2-5; DNA: TGTGCCAGCAGTGAACTAGCGGGGGGGCGGGAGACCCAGTACTTC; CDR3: CASSELAGGRETQYF
V: TRBV6-1; D: -; size: -; J: TRBJ1-4; DNA: TGTGCCAGCACTCACGCGCAGGGCAGGGGTGAAAAACTGTTTTTT; CDR3: CASTHAQGRGEKLFF
V: TRBV28; D: -; size: many; J: TRBJ2-3; DNA: TGTGCCAGCAAACGGAGGGGGCCCACCATAGATACGCAGTATTTT; CDR3: CASKRRGPTIDTQYF
V: TRBV6-1; D: -; size: few; J: TRBJ1-5; DNA: TGTGCCAGCGACTATAGCAATCAGCCCCAGCATTTT; CDR3: CASDYSNQPQHF
V: TRBV20-1; D: -; size: many; J: TRBJ1-1; DNA: TGCAGTGCTAGAGGGCCCGGAACAGGAGCTTTCTTT; CDR3: CSARGPGTGAFF
V: TRBV11-3; D: TRBD1; size: few; J: TRBJ1-4; DNA: TGTGCCAGCAGCCCCGATCGGACAGGGTTTCATCGGGCTAATGAAAAACTGTTTTTT; CDR3: CASSPDRTGFHRANEKLFF
V: TRBV20-1; D: -; size: many; J: TRBJ1-5; DNA: TGCAGTGCTAGAGTTGTTAGGAGGGATTGGGATCAGCCCCAGCATTTT; CDR3: CSARVVRRDWDQPQHF
V: TRBV7-9; D: -; size: -; J: TRBJ2-4; DNA: TGTGCCAGCAGCTGGACCGGGGTAGCCAAAAACATTCAGTACTTC; CDR3: CASSWTGVAKNIQYF
V: TRBV7-9; D: TRBD1; size: -; J: TRBJ1-5; DNA: TGTGCCAGCAGCTCTCTCCGGACAGGGGGTAGCAATCAGCCCCAGCATTTT; CDR3: CASSSLRTGGSNQPQHF
V: TRBV25-1; D: -; size: -; J: TRBJ1-4; DNA: TGTGCCAGCAGTGAATATAACGGATATAATGAAAAACTGTTTTTT; CDR3: CASSEYNGYNEKLFF
V: TRBV5-1; D: -; size: -; J: TRBJ1-5; DNA: TGCGCCAGCAGCCTGAACCCTCAGGGAACAAGCAATCAGCCCCAGCATTTT; CDR3: CASSLNPQGTSNQPQHF
V: TRBV20-1; D: -; size: few; J: TRBJ1-2; DNA: TGCAGTGCTAGAGATTTAGATGGTAGCTACACCTTC; CDR3: CSARDLDGSYTF
V: TRBV20-1; D: TRBD2; size: many; J: TRBJ2-1; DNA: TGCAGTGCTAGAGCGGGTAGCGGGGTCCCCTCCTACAATGAGCAGTTCTTC; CDR3: CSARAGSGVPSYNEQFF
V: TRBV6-5; D: -; size: -; J: TRBJ1-1; DNA: TGTGCCAGCAGTTACACGCAGGGGTCAGTGAACACTGAAGCTTTCTTT; CDR3: CASSYTQGSVNTEAFF
V: TRBV12-3/TRBV12-4; D: -; size: -; J: TRBJ2-3; DNA: TGTGCCAGCAGTCCCGACCGGGACCCGAGGATCGATACGCAGTATTTT; CDR3: CASSPDRDPRIDTQYF
V: TRBV4-3; D: TRBD2; size: few; J: TRBJ2-7; DNA: TGCGCCAGCAGCCAAGATTTCGGGGGGAACGAGCAGTACTTC; CDR3: CASSQDFGGNEQYF